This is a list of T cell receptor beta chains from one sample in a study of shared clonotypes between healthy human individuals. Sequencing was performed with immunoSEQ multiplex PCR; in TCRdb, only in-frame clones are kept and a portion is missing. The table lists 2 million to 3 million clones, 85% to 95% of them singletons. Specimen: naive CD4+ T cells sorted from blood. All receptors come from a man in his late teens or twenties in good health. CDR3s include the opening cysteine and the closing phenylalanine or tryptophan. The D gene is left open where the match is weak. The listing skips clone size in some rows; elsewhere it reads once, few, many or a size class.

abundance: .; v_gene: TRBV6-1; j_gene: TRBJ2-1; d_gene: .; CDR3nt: TGTGCCAGCAGTGGGGGGGTGACGGGTGAGCAGTTCTTC; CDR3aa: CASSGGVTGEQFF
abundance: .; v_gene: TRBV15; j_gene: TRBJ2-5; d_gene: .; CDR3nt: TGTGCCACCAGCAGAGCGGGGGGCAGCCAAGAGACCCAGTACTTC; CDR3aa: CATSRAGGSQETQYF
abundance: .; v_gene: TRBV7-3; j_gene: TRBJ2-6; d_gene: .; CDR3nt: TGTGCCAGCAGCTTAACAGGGGCTGGGGCCAACGTCCTGACTTTC; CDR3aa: CASSLTGAGANVLTF
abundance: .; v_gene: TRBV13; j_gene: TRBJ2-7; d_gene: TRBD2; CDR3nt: TGTGCCAGCAGCCCCCGGACTAGCGGGAGAGACGAGCAGTACTTC; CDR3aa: CASSPRTSGRDEQYF
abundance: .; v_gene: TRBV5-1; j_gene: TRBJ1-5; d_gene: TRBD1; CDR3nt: TGCGCCAGCAGCTTGACCGGGACAGGGGGTCCCCAGCATTTT; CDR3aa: CASSLTGTGGPQHF
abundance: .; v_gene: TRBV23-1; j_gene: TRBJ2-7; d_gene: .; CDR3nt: TGCGCCAGCAGTCCTGGGGAGGGGGACAGAAGGGTCGAGCAGTACTTC; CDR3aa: CASSPGEGDRRVEQYF
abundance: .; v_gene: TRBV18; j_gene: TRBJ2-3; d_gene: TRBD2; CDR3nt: TGTGCCAGCTCACCTAGGACTAGCGGACACACAGATACGCAGTATTTT; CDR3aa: CASSPRTSGHTDTQYF
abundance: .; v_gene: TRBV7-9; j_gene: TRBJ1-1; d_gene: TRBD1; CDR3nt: TGTGCCAGCAGCGCCTCGACAGGGGGCGCAGCTGAAGCTTTCTTT; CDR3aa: CASSASTGGAAEAFF
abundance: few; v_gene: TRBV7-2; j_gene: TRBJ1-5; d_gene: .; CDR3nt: TGTGCCAGCAGCTCCCCCCCAGGTTCCAATCAGCCCCAGCATTTT; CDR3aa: CASSSPPGSNQPQHF
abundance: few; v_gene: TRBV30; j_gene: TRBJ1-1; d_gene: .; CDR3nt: TGTGCCTGGAGGCCTAAGGGTACAGTGATCACTGAAGCTTTCTTT; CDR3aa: CAWRPKGTVITEAFF
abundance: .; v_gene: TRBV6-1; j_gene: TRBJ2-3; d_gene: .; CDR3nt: TGTGCCAGCAGTGAAGCAGGGGCGTCCGCAGATACGCAGTATTTT; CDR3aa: CASSEAGASADTQYF
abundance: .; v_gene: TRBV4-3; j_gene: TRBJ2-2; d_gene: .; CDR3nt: TGCGCCAGCAGCCAAGTGGGTGGGACCTCGAACACCGGGGAGCTGTTTTTT; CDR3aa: CASSQVGGTSNTGELFF
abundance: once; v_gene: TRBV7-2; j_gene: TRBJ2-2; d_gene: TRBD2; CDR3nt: TGTGCCAGCAGCACCGGACTAGCGGGAGCTGCCGGCACCGGGGAGCTGTTTTTT; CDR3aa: CASSTGLAGAAGTGELFF
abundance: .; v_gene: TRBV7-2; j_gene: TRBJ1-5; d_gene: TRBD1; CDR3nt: TGTGCCAGCAGCGAGACAGGGCTCCATCAGCCCCAGCATTTT; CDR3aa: CASSETGLHQPQHF
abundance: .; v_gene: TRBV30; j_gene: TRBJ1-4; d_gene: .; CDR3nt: TGTGCCTGGAGTGTACTGAGGGGTGGTGAAAAACTGTTTTTT; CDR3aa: CAWSVLRGGEKLFF